What follows are 21 T cell receptor beta chains derived from one specimen sequenced in a study of cytomegalovirus exposure and HLA in healthy donors. PCR employed 60 Vbeta and 13 Jbeta primers. Profiling relied on immunoSEQ multiplex PCR, and the TCRdb table lists in-frame clones only, not all of them. The profile shows 150,000 to 200,000 clones, 80% to 85% of them singletons. Source material: PBMCs. The source of these receptors is a male donor in good health and CMV-seronegative.

J is TRBJ2-4 and V is TRBV5-6; D perhaps matches TRBD2 (5 bases). Germline lookup yields CDR1 SGHDT and CDR2 YYEEEE. This CDR3 contains 16 residues. Trimming cost V 4 bases and J 2 bases, with 16 bases left between them. The CDR3 DNA reads TGTGCCAGCAGCCCTAGGCTAGCTGGGTCCAAAAACATTCAGTACTTC. It codes for CASSPRLAGSKNIQYF.

The V gene is TRBV5-1, the J gene TRBJ2-5, with a weak D call TRBD1 (6 bases). The CDR3 consists of 14 residues. Trimming cost V 1 base and J 5 bases, with 12 bases left between them. Germline V gene sequence: CDR1 SGHRS, CDR2 YFSETQ. CDR3 nucleotides: TGCGCCAGCAGCTTGACAGGGTCCTACGAGACCCAGTACTTC. Protein: CASSLTGSYETQYF.

The chain couples TRBV19 to TRBJ1-2; 8 nucleotides line up with TRBD1. The CDR3 length is 22 residues. The germline gives CDR1 LNHDA, CDR2 SQIVND (reference sequence). The J segment lost 4 bases and the V segment lost 0 bases, leaving 25 bases of the junction unmatched. CDR3 DNA sequence: TGTGCCAGTAGTATAGATCTGGTAGCAGGGTCTACCGGGACAGGTAAACTCTATGGCTACACCTTC. This gives the protein CASSIDLVAGSTGTGKLYGYTF.

V and J are TRBV18 and TRBJ1-1; no reliable D call. Trimming removed 3 bases from V and 6 bases from J, with 11 bases in between. Germline V gene data show CDR1 as KGHSH and CDR2 as LQKENI. The CDR3 is 13 amino acids. In nucleotides, the CDR3 is TGTGCCAGCTCACCGATGGGGAGGGCTGAAGCTTTCTTT. Translation gives CASSPMGRAEAFF.

Only a few counts were recorded for this clone. V is TRBV27 and J is TRBJ2-7; tentatively, D is TRBD1 (6 bases). CDR1 is MNHEY, CDR2 SMNVEV, per germline (reference sequence). The CDR3 runs 15 residues. V lost 7 bases, J lost 2 bases, and 18 bases lay in between. The CDR3 region has the DNA TGTGCCAGCATCCTCAGGGCAGGGGTGACCTACGAGCAGTACTTC. Translation gives CASILRAGVTYEQYF.

This chain connects TRBV10-2 to TRBJ1-2; no firm D call. The ends were cut back, 8 bases at V and 0 bases at J, with 4 bases in the middle. The germline gives CDR1 WSHSY, CDR2 SAAADI. The CDR3 loop spans 11 amino acids. In nucleotides, the CDR3 is TGCGCCAGCTTCGCTAACTATGGCTACACCTTC. Protein: CASFANYGYTF.

A single count supports this clone. The chain employs TRBV5-1 and TRBJ2-5; TRBD1 aligns across 8 bases. The CDR3 has 15 residues. CDR1 is SGHRS, CDR2 YFSETQ, per germline. Trimming cost V 4 bases and J 4 bases; bases outside gene matches: 9. The CDR3 nucleotides are TGCGCCAGCAGCCTACAGGGGGTGATTCGAGAGACCCAGTACTTC. It yields the protein CASSLQGVIRETQYF.

This clone was observed a single time. Other DNA sequences within the sample encode an identical CDR3. V usage is TRBV4-1 and J usage is TRBJ1-2, with 8 bases that match TRBD1. The CDR3 runs to 14 residues. The J segment lost 4 bases and the V segment lost 3 bases, leaving 4 bases of the junction unmatched. Germline lookup yields CDR1 MGHRA and CDR2 YSYEKL. CDR3 in DNA: TGCGCCAGCAGCCAGGCAGGGGGCTTCTATGGCTACACCTTC. Its translation is CASSQAGGFYGYTF.

Concerning this clone: In the same sample, other DNA sequences code for this CDR3. The chain combines TRBV7-7 with TRBJ2-5; TRBD2 matches 14 bases. Germline assignment: CDR1 SSHAT and CDR2 FNYEAQ (reference sequence). The length of the CDR3 is 15 residues. V gave up 5 bases and J gave up 2 bases; unmatched junction bases: 1. CDR3 sequence (DNA): TGTGCCAGCAGCCGGACTAGCGGGGGGCAAGAGACCCAGTACTTC. It encodes CASSRTSGGQETQYF.

The genes are TRBV11-1 and TRBJ2-5; 8 bases are shared with TRBD2. The germline gives CDR1 SGHAT, CDR2 FQDESV (reference sequence). The CDR3 extends over 14 amino acids. V was pared by 6 bases and J by 5 bases, with 8 bases of the junction left unmatched. The CDR3 DNA sequence: TGTGCCAGCAGTTCCGGGACTAGGCGGGAGACCCAGTACTTC. Its protein is CASSSGTRRETQYF.

The chain links TRBV4-3 to TRBJ2-5; 16 nucleotides align to TRBD2. This CDR3 is built from 19 residues. V dropped 3 bases and J dropped 2; count of bases not matched to a gene: 9. Germline CDR1 and CDR2: LGHNA and YSLEER. In nucleotides, the CDR3 is TGCGCCAGCAGCCACGCTGGGACTAGCGGGGGGGCGGGACAAGAGACCCAGTACTTC. It is translated as CASSHAGTSGGAGQETQYF.

This sequence joins TRBV27 and TRBJ1-5; no clear D gene. V lost 2 bases and J lost 0, with 8 bases in between. The germline V gene has CDR1 MNHEY and CDR2 SMNVEV (reference sequence). The CDR3 contains 15 residues. As DNA, the CDR3 is TGTGCCAGCAGTTTAGTCGGTAATAGCAATCAGCCCCAGCATTTT. It translates to CASSLVGNSNQPQHF.

The rearrangement joins TRBV5-4 to TRBJ1-2, with 7 bases that match TRBD1. V lost 4 bases and J lost 4; bases outside the gene matches: 10. Germline lookup yields CDR1 SGHNT and CDR2 YYREEE (reference sequence). The CDR3 is 15 residues long. CDR3 protein: CASSLQTGVGYGYTF. CDR3 bases: TGTGCCAGCAGCCTTCAAACAGGGGTCGGCTATGGCTACACCTTC.

The chain joins TRBV2 to TRBJ2-5; TRBD1 might be the D (5 bases). Germline V gene data show CDR1 as SNHLY and CDR2 as FYNNEI. The CDR3 is 14 amino acids. V lost 4 bases to trimming and J lost 7 bases, with 16 bases between them. CDR3 nucleotide sequence: TGTGCCAGCAGTGGGACATTTGGTAGCTGGACCCAGTACTTC. This codes for CASSGTFGSWTQYF.

The chain joins TRBV7-2 to TRBJ1-2; the D is unclear. The CDR3 spans 14 residues. Germline assignment: CDR1 SGHTA and CDR2 FQGNSA. Trimming cost V 1 base and J 2 bases, with 8 bases left between them. The CDR3 nucleotides read TGTGCCAGCAGCTTAGATTTAGTAAACTATGGCTACACCTTC. Amino acids: CASSLDLVNYGYTF. Using reference TRBV7-2 and TRBJ1-2 for the parts outside the CDR3, the full variable domain is GAGVSQSPSNKVTEKGKDVELRCDPISGHTALYWYRQSLGQGLEFLIYFQGNSAPDKSGLPSDRFSAERTGGSVSTLTIQRTQQEDSAVYLCASSLDLVNYGYTFGSGTRLTVV.

The chain is built from TRBV18 and TRBJ1-1; D perhaps matches TRBD1 (6 bases). Germline V lookup: CDR1 KGHSH, CDR2 LQKENI. V was cut by 2 bases and J by 0 bases, with 10 bases left in between. The CDR3 totals 15 residues. CDR3 sequence: CASSPRQDLNTEAFF. The CDR3 coding sequence is TGTGCCAGCTCACCAAGACAGGACTTGAACACTGAAGCTTTCTTT.

The chain links TRBV6-5 to TRBJ2-3; TRBD1 matches at 7 bases. The length of the CDR3 is 14 residues. The trim removed 5 bases at V and 8 bases at J, leaving 10 bases unmatched. CDR1 is MNHEY and CDR2 is SVGAGI in the germline V gene. In DNA, the CDR3 is TGTGCCAGCAGTCCAGGGGGAACCCAGGCTACGCAGTATTTT. It translates to CASSPGGTQATQYF.

This rearrangement joins TRBV5-4 to TRBJ2-2; D gene uncertain. Germline V gene lookup returns CDR1 SGHNT and CDR2 YYREEE (reference sequence). Trimming took 4 bases from V and 7 from J, leaving 14 bases between them. The CDR3 is made up of 14 amino acids. CDR3 sequence (DNA): TGTGCCAGCAGCCTCCGTTCCCAGGTCGGGGAGCTGTTTTTT. Translated, it gives CASSLRSQVGELFF.

The chain joins TRBV2 to TRBJ1-1, with 8 bases lining up with TRBD1. The CDR3 consists of 16 residues. Germline V CDR1 and CDR2: SNHLY, FYNNEI. V gave up 7 bases and J gave up 0 bases; unmatched junction bases: 10. The CDR3 here is CASTRQGPLVNTEAFF. DNA for the CDR3: TGTGCCAGCACCAGACAGGGGCCCTTGGTGAACACTGAAGCTTTCTTT.

The rearrangement links TRBV13 to TRBJ2-7; 9 nucleotides agree with TRBD1. The junction had 9 bases not matched to a gene; V was cut back by 5 bases and J by 4 bases. CDR1 is PRHDT and CDR2 is FYEKMQ in the germline V gene (reference sequence). The CDR3 loop spans 15 amino acids. This chain's CDR3 is CASSTRPGQGYEQYF. The CDR3 DNA sequence: TGTGCCAGCAGCACCCGTCCGGGACAGGGTTACGAGCAGTACTTC. Full variable domain (rest looked up from reference TRBV13 and TRBJ2-7): AAGVIQSPRHLIKEKRETATLKCYPIPRHDTVYWYQQGPGQDPQFLISFYEKMQSDKGSIPDRFSAQQFSDYHSELNMSSLELGDSALYFCASSTRPGQGYEQYFGPGTRLTVT.

This clone has a handful of counts. The chain links TRBV11-2 to TRBJ2-7; possibly TRBD1 for D (5 bases). Trimming took 6 bases from V and 2 from J, leaving 17 bases between them. This CDR3 is 15 amino acids long. CDR1 is SGHAT, CDR2 FQNNGV, per germline. The CDR3 protein is CASSLSRAPTYEQYF. For the CDR3, the DNA is TGTGCCAGCAGTTTAAGCAGGGCACCTACCTACGAGCAGTACTTC. Together with reference TRBV11-2 and TRBJ2-7, the CDR3 gives the full variable domain: EAGVAQSPRYKIIEKRQSVAFWCNPISGHATLYWYQQILGQGPKLLIQFQNNGVVDDSQLPKDRFSAERLKGVDSTLKIQPAKLEDSAVYLCASSLSRAPTYEQYFGPGTRLTVT.